Presented here are 5 T cell receptor beta chains from one specimen sequenced in a study of blood T cell repertoires in COVID-19. Here immunoSEQ multiplex PCR was the method, and the copy in TCRdb shows in-frame clones only, minus some. The table lists about 160,000 clones, around 85% of them singletons. The sample consisted of peripheral blood. These receptors all come from a human donor with acute or convalescent COVID-19. The donor label of this sample is uncertain.

The chain links TRBV6-5 to TRBJ1-2; D possibly corresponds to TRBD1 (6 bases). V was clipped by 0 bases and J by 4 bases, with 6 bases between them. CDR1 and CDR2 from the germline V gene are MNHEY and SVGAGI. The CDR3 is 13 amino acids. As DNA, the CDR3 is TGTGCCAGCAGTTACTCAGGGGGCTATGGCTACACCTTC. Residues: CASSYSGGYGYTF.

V is TRBV13 and J is TRBJ1-5, with D perhaps TRBD1 (6 bases). Germline V gene sequence: CDR1 PRHDT, CDR2 FYEKMQ (reference sequence). V shed 0 bases and J shed 7 bases, with 13 bases lying between them. The CDR3 is 15 residues long. CDR3 in DNA: TGTGCCAGCAGCTTAGGCAGGGGAGATGGACAGCCCCAGCATTTT. Translating gives CASSLGRGDGQPQHF.

The chain combines TRBV21-1 with TRBJ1-2; the table's TRBD1 call for D was not verified on the DNA. TRBV21-1 represents a pseudogene. The CDR3 sequence is 14 residues long. The chain's CDR3 is CASSAWDRDYGYTF. Here the CDR3 DNA reads TGTGCCAGCAGCGCCTGGGACAGGGACTATGGCTACACCTTC.

This chain connects TRBV12-5 to TRBJ1-1; 7 nucleotides match TRBD1. This CDR3 region has 18 residues. From germline, CDR1 is LGHNT and CDR2 FRNRAP. With V trimmed by 7 bases and J by 0 bases, 17 bases remained unmatched. CDR3 nucleotide sequence: TGTGCTAGTGCCCAATCTAGAAGGACAGGAGATATGAACACTGAAGCTTTCTTT. It translates to CASAQSRRTGDMNTEAFF.

The chain couples TRBV11-2 to TRBJ1-3; no definite D call. Germline loops: CDR1 SGHAT, CDR2 FQNNGV. CDR3 length: 13 amino acids. With 0 bases removed from V and 7 bases from J, the gap between germline ends came to 7 bases. CDR3 nucleotide sequence: TGTGCCAGCAGCTTAGATGAGGCGAACACCATATATTTT. It is translated as CASSLDEANTIYF.